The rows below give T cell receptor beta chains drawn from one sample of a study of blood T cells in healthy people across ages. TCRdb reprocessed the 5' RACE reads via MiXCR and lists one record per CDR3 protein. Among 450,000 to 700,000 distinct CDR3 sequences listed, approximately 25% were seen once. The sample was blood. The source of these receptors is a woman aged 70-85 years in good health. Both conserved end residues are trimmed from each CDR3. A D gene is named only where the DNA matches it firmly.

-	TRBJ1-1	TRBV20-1	SAVKGDRANTEAF
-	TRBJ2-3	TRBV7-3	ASSRDTLDTQY
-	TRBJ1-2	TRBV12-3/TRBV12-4	ASSAGAGGYT
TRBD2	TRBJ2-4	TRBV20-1	SARDSGGALNIQY
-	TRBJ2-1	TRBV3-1	ASSQVFTGEQF
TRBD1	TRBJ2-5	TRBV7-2	ASSRFQGATETQY
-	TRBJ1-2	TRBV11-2	ASSLESGSYGYT
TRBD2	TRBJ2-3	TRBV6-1	ASSRGGERTDTQY
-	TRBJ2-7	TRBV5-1	ASSPDKEQY
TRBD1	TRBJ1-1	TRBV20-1	SAIRTGAIENTEAF
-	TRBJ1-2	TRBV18	ASSRLDRPYNYGYT
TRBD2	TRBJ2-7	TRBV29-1	SVASLTSNEQY
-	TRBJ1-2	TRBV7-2	ASTPGVRILNYGYT
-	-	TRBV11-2	ASSLVGQSYEQY
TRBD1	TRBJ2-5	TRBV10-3	AISERQGLQGQETQY
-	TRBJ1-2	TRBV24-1	ATSDSTYGYT
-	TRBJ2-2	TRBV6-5	ASSFSGYTGQLF
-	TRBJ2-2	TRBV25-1	AVQGPNTGELF